This T cell receptor (beta chain) emerged from a study of T-cell memory formation after mild COVID-19. V was trimmed by 1 base and J by 5 bases, leaving 11 bases between them. The CDR3 is 14 amino acids. The germline CDR1 and CDR2 sequences are MGHRA and YSYEKL. Barcoded TCR alpha and TCR beta cDNA libraries with UMIs came from 5'RACE using constant-segment primers. One entry per CDR3 protein results from TCRdb running MiXCR on the 5' RACE reads. This sample yields 550,000 to 600,000 distinct CDR3 sequences, of which 20% to 25% are seen a single time; about 8.7% belongs to the top ten. This clonotype was counted only a few times.

This TCR came from an adult woman who had mild COVID-19 (a few samples of this study predate the infection). Cell type and time point are not known. The sequenced sample was PBMCs or a T cell subset sorted from them (not recorded which). This rearrangement joins TRBV4-1 to TRBJ2-5; D gene uncertain. CDR3 residues: CASSQALGPETQYF. DNA of the CDR3: TGCGCCAGCAGCCAAGCATTAGGGCCCGAGACCCAGTACTTC.